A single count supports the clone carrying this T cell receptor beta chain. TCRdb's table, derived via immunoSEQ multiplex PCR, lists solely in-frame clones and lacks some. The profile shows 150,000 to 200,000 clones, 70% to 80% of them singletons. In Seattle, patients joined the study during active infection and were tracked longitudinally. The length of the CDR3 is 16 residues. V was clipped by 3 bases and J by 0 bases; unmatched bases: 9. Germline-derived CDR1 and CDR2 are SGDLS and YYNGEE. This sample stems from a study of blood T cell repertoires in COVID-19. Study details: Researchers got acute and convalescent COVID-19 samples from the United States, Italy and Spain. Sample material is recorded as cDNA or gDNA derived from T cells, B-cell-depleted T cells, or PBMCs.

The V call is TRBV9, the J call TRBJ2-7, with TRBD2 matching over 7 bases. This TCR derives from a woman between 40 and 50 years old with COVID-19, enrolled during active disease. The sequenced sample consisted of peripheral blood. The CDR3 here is CASSAYSGPNSYEQYF. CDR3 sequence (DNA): TGTGCCAGCAGCGCCTATAGCGGGCCGAACTCCTACGAGCAGTACTTC.